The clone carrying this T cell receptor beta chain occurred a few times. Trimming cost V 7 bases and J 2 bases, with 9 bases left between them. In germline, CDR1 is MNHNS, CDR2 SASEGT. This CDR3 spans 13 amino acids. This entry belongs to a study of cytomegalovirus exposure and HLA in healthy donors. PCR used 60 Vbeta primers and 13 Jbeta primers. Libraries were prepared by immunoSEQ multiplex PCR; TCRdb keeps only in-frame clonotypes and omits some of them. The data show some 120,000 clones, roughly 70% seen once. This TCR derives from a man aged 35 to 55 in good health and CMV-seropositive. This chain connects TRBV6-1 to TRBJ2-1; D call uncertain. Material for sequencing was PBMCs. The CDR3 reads CASIPSPYNEQFF. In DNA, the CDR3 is TGTGCCAGCATTCCTAGTCCCTACAATGAGCAGTTCTTC.